The rows below give T cell receptor beta chains drawn from one sample of a study of blood T cell repertoires in COVID-19. Here immunoSEQ multiplex PCR was the method, and the copy in TCRdb shows in-frame clones only, minus some. Among some 320,000 clones, roughly 86% were seen once, and the ten largest hold under 5.5%. Sequenced sample: PBMCs or T cells enriched from blood (not recorded which). Receptors were obtained from a woman in her thirties who had recovered from COVID-19. Each CDR3 is given with its conserved first and last residue.

>TRBV7-2|TRBJ1-2
CASSLITASNYGYTF
>TRBV5-1|TRBJ1-1
CASSPGQNTEAFF
>TRBV29-1|TRBJ1-1
CSAPPAAGDTEAFF
>TRBV7-3|TRBJ2-1
CASSLSSGGDLQQQFF
>TRBV4-1|TRBJ2-1
CASSQDRGTQFF
>TRBV4-3|TRBJ2-2
CASSLGTSPANTGELFF
>TRBV5-1|TRBJ1-4
CASSLGQTNEKLFF
>TRBV18|TRBJ2-7
CASSPGTGAFYEQYF
>TRBV10-1|TRBJ2-3
CASSQGLASTDTQYF
>TRBV6-5|TRBJ1-4
CASSSGRNEKLFF
>TRBV10-3|TRBJ1-2
CAISGDRNYGYTF
>TRBV19|TRBJ1-2
CATRGGEYGYTF
>TRBV6-1|TRBJ1-3
CASSEWRLNGNTIYF
>TRBV6-1|TRBJ1-6
CASSDDRDLNNSPLHF
>TRBV28|TRBJ2-3
CASIQPSGGGTDTQYF
>TRBV28|TRBJ1-3
CASSVPGQGMRGNTIYF
>TRBV4-3|TRBJ2-1
CASSQERAGAPEQFF
>TRBV19|TRBJ1-1
CASSQTARTEAFF
>TRBV6-5|TRBJ1-2
CASTRQGAGYTF
>TRBV28|TRBJ1-2
CASSLKGPHRDRGNYGYTF
>TRBV28|TRBJ1-2
CASEWGDGGDGYTF
>TRBV28|TRBJ2-7
CASSIGGLYEQYF
>TRBV7-9|TRBJ1-5
CASSWGGARSNQPQHF
>TRBV6-5|TRBJ1-6
CASFDRGDSPLHF
>TRBV3-1/TRBV3-2|TRBJ1-2
CASSRHPPGQGFYGYTF
>TRBV10-3|TRBJ1-6
CATNKGSDSPLHF
>TRBV5-4|TRBJ2-5
CASSSGQGGWETQYF
>TRBV7-2|TRBJ2-1
CASSFRGRGEQFF
>TRBV28|TRBJ2-7
CASSRRNRTGRVLGINYEQYF
>TRBV6-2/TRBV6-3|TRBJ2-3
CASSKRADTQYF
>TRBV4-1|TRBJ1-2
CASSPSTGQGAYGYTF
>TRBV5-8|TRBJ2-7
CASSRQMGPYEQYF
>TRBV7-9|TRBJ2-1
CASSPLTSLDNEQFF
>TRBV3-1/TRBV3-2|TRBJ1-4
CASSHRGPANEKLFF
>TRBV19|TRBJ1-5
CASSRGQGGNQPQHF
>TRBV5-6|TRBJ2-3
CASSLLSGGARDTQYF
>TRBV10-3|TRBJ2-7
CAIDEGSSYEQYF
>TRBV10-3|TRBJ1-1
CAISEAGDMNTEAFF
>TRBV7-2|TRBJ2-7
CASSFGGAQTYEQYF
>TRBV5-1|TRBJ2-2
CASSLWTVGGELFF
>TRBV13|TRBJ2-7
CASRSNRENSYEQYF
>TRBV29-1|TRBJ1-2
CSVTPLDYGYTF
>TRBV28|TRBJ1-5
CASSSYYQPQHF
>TRBV5-1|TRBJ2-7
CASSLHLGDEQYF
>TRBV7-9|TRBJ2-2
CASSTGGGAGGELFF
>TRBV5-1|TRBJ1-3
CASSLVGSPGDTIYF
>TRBV4-2|TRBJ2-6
CASSQRFSGANVLTF
>TRBV3-1/TRBV3-2|TRBJ1-3
CASSETEGNTIYF
>TRBV29-1|TRBJ2-5
CSVVRLAGGFTRETQYF
>TRBV25-1|TRBJ2-2
CASSEEWGRGTGELFF
>TRBV27|TRBJ1-5
CASRRAMYSNQPQHF